These T cell receptor beta chains were read from a single sample in a study of CD8 T cells in ankylosing spondylitis. TCRdb used MiXCR to reprocess the 5' RACE reads, holding one entry per CDR3 protein. Here the sample spans 45,000 to 65,000 distinct CDR3 sequences, roughly 7.3% being singletons. Sequenced input: blood, either unsorted or a sorted T cell fraction (not recorded which). These receptors were collected from a female donor with ankylosing spondylitis or in good health (not recorded which). CDR3s include the opening cysteine and the closing phenylalanine or tryptophan. A D gene is named only where the DNA matches it firmly. Rows give clone size only sometimes, using once, few, many, or a class for an expanded clone.

TRBJ2-5 - TRBV10-3 many CAIRGGSETQYF TGTGCCATCAGGGGAGGATCGGAGACCCAGTACTTC
TRBJ1-6 - TRBV12-3/TRBV12-4 many CASSSAPAANSPLHF TGTGCCAGCAGTTCGGCTCCGGCGGCTAATTCACCCCTCCACTTT
TRBJ2-1 - TRBV20-1 few CSACRVGGGGVEQFF TGCAGTGCGTGCCGTGTAGGGGGGGGCGGCGTTGAGCAGTTCTTC
TRBJ1-6 TRBD1 TRBV7-6 many CASSLVQGADSPLHF TGTGCCAGCAGCTTAGTACAGGGGGCTGATTCACCCCTCCACTTT
TRBJ2-5 TRBD1 TRBV12-3/TRBV12-4 many CASSFGTGGETQYF TGTGCCAGCAGTTTTGGGACAGGCGGGGAGACCCAGTACTTC
TRBJ2-5 - TRBV20-1 many CSASMLDQQETQYF TGCAGTGCTAGTATGCTAGACCAGCAAGAGACCCAGTACTTC
TRBJ1-3 - TRBV6-5 many CASSYSGPGSSGNTIYF TGTGCCAGCAGTTACTCGGGGCCGGGGAGCTCTGGAAACACCATATATTTT
TRBJ1-5 - TRBV27 many CASSDVSRPNQPQHF TGTGCCAGCAGCGATGTCTCCCGTCCCAATCAGCCCCAGCATTTT
TRBJ1-2 TRBD1 TRBV7-2 - CASSYTNRDRNYGYTF TGTGCCAGCAGCTATACAAACCGGGACAGGAACTATGGCTACACCTTC
TRBJ1-1 - TRBV7-2 - CASIVKTRGKAFF TGTGCCAGCATCGTAAAAACGCGGGGGAAAGCTTTCTTT
TRBJ2-3 - TRBV5-1 few CASSLAAGYTDTQYF TGCGCCAGCAGCTTGGCCGCCGGGTACACAGATACGCAGTATTTT
TRBJ2-6 - TRBV12-3/TRBV12-4 many CASSGLLKPGANVLTF TGTGCCAGCTCGGGACTGCTGAAACCTGGGGCCAACGTCCTGACTTTC
TRBJ1-2 - TRBV5-1 many CASSLGASAGYTF TGCGCCAGCAGCTTGGGGGCCTCTGCGGGCTACACCTTC
TRBJ1-3 - TRBV12-3/TRBV12-4 many CASSLGQPQSSGNTIYF TGTGCCAGCAGTTTAGGGCAGCCCCAAAGCTCTGGAAACACCATATATTTT
TRBJ1-6 - TRBV20-1 many CSARGYESPLHF TGCAGTGCTAGAGGGTACGAGTCACCCCTCCACTTT
TRBJ2-3 TRBD2 TRBV7-9 - CASSQDAGVTDTQYF TGTGCCAGCAGTCAGGATGCGGGGGTCACAGATACGCAGTATTTT
TRBJ2-3 - TRBV12-3/TRBV12-4 many CASSFSGRGTDTQYF TGTGCCAGCAGTTTTAGCGGTCGGGGCACAGATACGCAGTATTTT
TRBJ2-5 - TRBV20-1 many CSARALGETQYF TGCAGTGCTAGAGCCCTGGGAGAGACCCAGTACTTC
TRBJ2-1 - TRBV19 many CASSIDRDNEQFF TGTGCCAGTAGTATAGATCGCGACAATGAGCAGTTCTTC
TRBJ1-2 - TRBV20-1 many CSAREKGRGYTF TGCAGTGCTAGAGAGAAGGGACGTGGCTACACCTTC
TRBJ1-3 TRBD1 TRBV6-1 many CASSSPGQGNTIYF TGTGCCAGCAGCTCGCCGGGACAGGGGAACACCATATATTTT
TRBJ1-4 - TRBV11-3 once CASKGNNEKLFF TGTGCCAGCAAGGGGAATAATGAAAAACTGTTTTTT
TRBJ1-1 - TRBV5-1 many CASSLRGSLEAFF TGCGCCAGCAGCTTAAGGGGTTCATTGGAAGCTTTCTTT
TRBJ2-1 TRBD2 TRBV2 many CASRSPTSQNEQFF TGTGCCAGCAGGTCCCCGACTAGCCAGAATGAGCAGTTCTTC
TRBJ2-5 TRBD2 TRBV9 few CASSVAGGIEETQYF TGTGCCAGCAGCGTCGCGGGGGGTATCGAAGAGACCCAGTACTTC
TRBJ1-1 TRBD1 TRBV19 many CASRKQGAWTEAFF TGTGCCAGTAGGAAACAGGGGGCTTGGACTGAAGCTTTCTTT
TRBJ2-3 TRBD2 TRBV2 many CASSEWTRGQDTQYF TGTGCCAGCAGTGAGTGGACTAGAGGGCAGGATACGCAGTATTTT
TRBJ2-2 - TRBV12-3/TRBV12-4 many CASSLADGVHTGELFF TGTGCCAGCAGTTTAGCCGACGGGGTCCACACCGGGGAGCTGTTTTTT
TRBJ2-2 TRBD1 TRBV27 many CASRQGRKSTGELFF TGTGCCAGCCGACAGGGGAGGAAGAGCACCGGGGAGCTGTTTTTT
TRBJ1-4 - TRBV11-2 many CASSLTGTEKKLFF TGTGCCAGCAGCTTAACAGGAACTGAAAAAAAACTGTTTTTT
TRBJ1-5 - TRBV12-3/TRBV12-4 many CASSIGQNNQPQHF TGTGCCAGCAGTATCGGACAGAACAATCAGCCCCAGCATTTT
TRBJ1-2 TRBD1 TRBV29-1 - CSVFGQGYNYGYTF TGCAGCGTCTTCGGACAGGGCTATAACTATGGCTACACCTTC
TRBJ1-2 TRBD1 TRBV20-1 many CSASTPGTGVSYGYTF TGCAGTGCTAGTACACCCGGGACAGGGGTTTCCTATGGCTACACCTTC
TRBJ1-1 TRBD1 TRBV29-1 medium-sized CSVTRTGGLNTEAFF TGCAGCGTTACCAGGACAGGGGGATTGAACACTGAAGCTTTCTTT
TRBJ1-4 - TRBV14 many CASSQEVGMAIGEKLFF TGTGCCAGCAGCCAAGAAGTCGGGATGGCCATAGGTGAAAAACTGTTTTTT
TRBJ2-3 TRBD1 TRBV6-4 few CASSDSQGADTQYF TGTGCCAGCAGTGACTCCCAGGGGGCAGATACGCAGTATTTT
TRBJ2-7 TRBD1 TRBV3-1 - CASSHWDRSYEQYF TGTGCCAGCAGCCATTGGGACAGGTCCTACGAGCAGTACTTC
TRBJ1-1 - TRBV5-5 many CASSLGWGGRGVVAEAFF TGTGCCAGCAGCTTGGGTTGGGGGGGGCGCGGAGTGGTCGCTGAAGCTTTCTTT
TRBJ1-6 - TRBV20-1 many CSASPGAEDSPLHF TGCAGTGCTAGTCCAGGGGCGGAGGATTCACCCCTCCACTTT
TRBJ2-5 - TRBV19 many CATAELGETQYF TGTGCCACCGCCGAGTTGGGAGAGACCCAGTACTTC
TRBJ2-1 - TRBV7-7 many CASSLARDGGYNEQFF TGTGCCAGCAGCTTAGCGCGGGATGGAGGTTACAATGAGCAGTTCTTC
TRBJ1-2 - TRBV5-1 many CASRVVTDSHGYTF TGCGCCAGCAGGGTAGTCACGGACAGCCATGGCTACACCTTC
TRBJ2-3 - TRBV12-3/TRBV12-4 many CASRTGSDTQYF TGTGCCAGCAGGACAGGTTCAGATACGCAGTATTTT
TRBJ2-7 - TRBV6-2/TRBV6-3 - CASRSLSYEQYF TGTGCCAGCAGGAGTTTGTCCTACGAGCAGTACTTC
TRBJ2-2 TRBD1 TRBV7-6 few CASSLWSGGVTGELFF TGTGCCAGCAGCTTATGGTCAGGGGGCGTCACCGGGGAGCTGTTTTTT
TRBJ2-1 TRBD2 TRBV6-4 many CASSAGGGSYNEQFF TGTGCCAGCAGTGCGGGCGGGGGGTCCTACAATGAGCAGTTCTTC
TRBJ1-2 TRBD1 TRBV28 many CASRQGTSYYGYTF TGTGCCAGTAGACAGGGGACAAGTTACTATGGCTACACCTTC
TRBJ2-3 TRBD1 TRBV20-1 many CSASGKTGGFADTQYF TGCAGTGCTAGCGGGAAGACAGGGGGCTTCGCAGATACGCAGTATTTT
TRBJ2-1 - TRBV12-3/TRBV12-4 many CASSLVEEQFF TGTGCCAGCAGTTTAGTGGAGGAGCAGTTCTTC
TRBJ2-2 - TRBV7-3 many CASSLDYLAGELFF TGTGCCAGCAGCTTGGACTATTTGGCCGGGGAGCTGTTTTTT
TRBJ2-2 TRBD1 TRBV7-6 many CASSPQGATNTGELFF TGTGCCAGCAGCCCACAGGGGGCGACGAACACCGGGGAGCTGTTTTTT
TRBJ1-2 - TRBV5-1 many CASSLGTEDYGYTF TGCGCCAGCAGCTTGGGGACAGAGGACTATGGCTACACCTTC
TRBJ2-3 - TRBV30 many CAWSVGGNTDTQYF TGTGCCTGGAGTGTAGGAGGGAACACAGATACGCAGTATTTT
TRBJ2-7 - TRBV5-6 many CASSSDSYYEQYF TGTGCCAGCAGCTCGGACAGTTACTACGAGCAGTACTTC